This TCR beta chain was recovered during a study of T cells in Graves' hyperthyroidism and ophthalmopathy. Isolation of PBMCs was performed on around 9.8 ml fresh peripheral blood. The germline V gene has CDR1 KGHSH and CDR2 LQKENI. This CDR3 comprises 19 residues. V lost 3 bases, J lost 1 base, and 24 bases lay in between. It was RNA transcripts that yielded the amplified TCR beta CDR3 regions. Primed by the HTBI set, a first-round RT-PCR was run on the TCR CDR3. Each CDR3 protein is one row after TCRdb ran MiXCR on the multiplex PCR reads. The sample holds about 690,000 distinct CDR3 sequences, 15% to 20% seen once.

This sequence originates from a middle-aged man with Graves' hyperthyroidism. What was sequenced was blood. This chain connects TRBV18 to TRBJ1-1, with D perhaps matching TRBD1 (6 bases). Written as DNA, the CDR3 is TGTGCCAGCTCACCCACGGTTGGGGGGCTTGCCGCTCCGAACACTGAAGCTTTCTTT. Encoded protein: CASSPTVGGLAAPNTEAFF.